This T cell receptor beta chain is from a study of T cell responses to AZD1222 COVID-19 vaccine. Clones were sequenced by immunoSEQ multiplex PCR, and TCRdb holds only the in-frame ones, with some missing. The sample shows approximately 150,000 clones, approximately 89% of them seen only once. The V end lost 4 bases, the J end lost 4 bases, and 20 bases lay between the germline ends. The germline V gene encodes CDR1 SEHNR and CDR2 FQNEAQ (reference sequence). The length of the CDR3 is 16 residues. This receptor was taken from an adult in good health. V and J are TRBV7-9 and TRBJ2-7; no reliable D call. The source was peripheral blood, collected on day 0 of AZD1222 vaccination. The CDR3, as DNA: TGTGCCAGCAGCTCCGGAGTGGATAACCCACGGTACGAGCAGTACTTC. This translates into CASSSGVDNPRYEQYF.